The source of this TCR beta chain is a study of a mutant IDH1 vaccine in newly diagnosed glioma. Overall study context: Eight vaccinations went to patients in weeks 1, 3, 5, 7, 11, 15, 19, 23. Patients arrived already treated with radiotherapy, temozolomide, or both, most having had both. Investigators started vaccination 4-6 weeks after radiotherapy alone, or with temozolomide cycles.

Documented time point: week 5, during vaccination. The content of each vaccine dose was 300 ug of mutant IDH1 20-mer peptide, and topical imiquimod accompanied it. Notes on this clone: Its target is unknown.

The data were produced by immunoSEQ multiplex PCR, yet TCRdb's version contains in-frame clones alone and is incomplete. The sample consists of approximately 60,000 clones, 80% to 90% of them appearing once. The ends were cut back, 3 bases at V and 10 bases at J, with 16 bases in the middle. The germline gives CDR1 MGHRA, CDR2 YSYEKL. The CDR3 extends over 14 amino acids. This rearrangement joins TRBV4-1 to TRBJ2-1; no clear D. The material was PBMCs, obtained from a glioma patient whose treatment included an IDH1 peptide vaccine. This sequence originates from a woman aged 40 to 50 with glioma. CDR3 region: CASSQIPGSSEQFF. CDR3 in DNA: TGCGCCAGCAGCCAGATCCCCGGCAGCAGCGAGCAGTTCTTC.